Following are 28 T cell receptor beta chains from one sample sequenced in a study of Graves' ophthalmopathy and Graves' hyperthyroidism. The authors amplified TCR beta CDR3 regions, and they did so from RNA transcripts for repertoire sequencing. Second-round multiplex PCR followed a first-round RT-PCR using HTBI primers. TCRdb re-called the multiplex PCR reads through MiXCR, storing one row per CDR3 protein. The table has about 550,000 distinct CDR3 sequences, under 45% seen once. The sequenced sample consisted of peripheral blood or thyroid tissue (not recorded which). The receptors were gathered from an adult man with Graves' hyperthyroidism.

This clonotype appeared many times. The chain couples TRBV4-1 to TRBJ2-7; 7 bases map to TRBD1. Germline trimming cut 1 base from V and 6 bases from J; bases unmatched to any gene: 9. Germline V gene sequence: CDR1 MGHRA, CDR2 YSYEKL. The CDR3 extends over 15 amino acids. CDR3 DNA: TGCGCCAGCAGCCAAGCCGGGACAGTCCTCGGCGAGCAGTACTTC. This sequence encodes CASSQAGTVLGEQYF.

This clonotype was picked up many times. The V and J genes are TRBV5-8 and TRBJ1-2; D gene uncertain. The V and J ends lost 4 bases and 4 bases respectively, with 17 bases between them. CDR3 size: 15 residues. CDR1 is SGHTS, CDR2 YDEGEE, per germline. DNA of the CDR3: TGTGCCAGCAGCCCTCTGGATGGAGCAGCCTATGGCTACACCTTC. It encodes CASSPLDGAAYGYTF.

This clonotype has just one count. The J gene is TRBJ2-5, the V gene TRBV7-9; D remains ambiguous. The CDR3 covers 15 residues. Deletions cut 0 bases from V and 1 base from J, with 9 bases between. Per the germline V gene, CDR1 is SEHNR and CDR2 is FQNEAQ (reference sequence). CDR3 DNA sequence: TGTGCCAGCAGCTTAGCGACGGGCCTCCAAGAGACCCAGTACTTC. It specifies CASSLATGLQETQYF.

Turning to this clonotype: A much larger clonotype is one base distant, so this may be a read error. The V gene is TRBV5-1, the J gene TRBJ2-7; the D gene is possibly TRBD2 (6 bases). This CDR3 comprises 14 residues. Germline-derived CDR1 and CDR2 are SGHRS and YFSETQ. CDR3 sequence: CASRPGLTSYKQYF. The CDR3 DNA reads TGCGCCAGCAGGCCGGGACTTACCTCCTACAAGCAGTACTTC.

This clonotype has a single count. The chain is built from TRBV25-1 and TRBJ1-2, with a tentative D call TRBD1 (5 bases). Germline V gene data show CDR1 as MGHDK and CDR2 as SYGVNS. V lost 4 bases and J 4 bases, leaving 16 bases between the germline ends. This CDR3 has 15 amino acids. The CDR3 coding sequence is TGTGCCAGCAGTGCTAGAGACAGCTGGGCCTATGGCTACACCTTC. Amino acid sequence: CASSARDSWAYGYTF.

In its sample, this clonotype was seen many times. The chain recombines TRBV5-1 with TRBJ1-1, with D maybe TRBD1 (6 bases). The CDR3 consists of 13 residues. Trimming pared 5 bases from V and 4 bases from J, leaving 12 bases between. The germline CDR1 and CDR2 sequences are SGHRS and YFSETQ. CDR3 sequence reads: CASRRGVSTEAFF. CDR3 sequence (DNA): TGCGCCAGCAGGAGGGGGGTGAGCACTGAAGCTTTCTTT.

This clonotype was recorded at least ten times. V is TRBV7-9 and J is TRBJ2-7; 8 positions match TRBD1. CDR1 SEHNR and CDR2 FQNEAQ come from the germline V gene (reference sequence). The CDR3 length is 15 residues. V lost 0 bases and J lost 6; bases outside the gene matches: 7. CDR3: CASSLAAGGFGEQYF. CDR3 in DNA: TGTGCCAGCAGCTTAGCGGCAGGGGGCTTCGGCGAGCAGTACTTC.

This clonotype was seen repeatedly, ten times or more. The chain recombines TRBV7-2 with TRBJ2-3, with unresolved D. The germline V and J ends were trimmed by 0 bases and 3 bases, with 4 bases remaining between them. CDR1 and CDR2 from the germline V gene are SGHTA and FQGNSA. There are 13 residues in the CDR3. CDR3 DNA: TGTGCCAGCAGCTTAGCGGTGACAGATACGCAGTATTTT. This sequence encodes CASSLAVTDTQYF.

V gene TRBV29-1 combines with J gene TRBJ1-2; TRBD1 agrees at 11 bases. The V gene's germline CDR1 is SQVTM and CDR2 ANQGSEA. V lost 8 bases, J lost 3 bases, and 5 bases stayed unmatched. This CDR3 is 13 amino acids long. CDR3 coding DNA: TGCAGCACCCGGACAGGGGGCTACTATGGCTACACCTTC. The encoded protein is CSTRTGGYYGYTF. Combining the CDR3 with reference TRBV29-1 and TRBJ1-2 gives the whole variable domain SAVISQKPSRDICQRGTSLTIQCQVDSQVTMMFWYRQQPGQSLTLIATANQGSEATYESGFVIDKFPISRPNLTFSTLTVSNMSPEDSSIYLCSTRTGGYYGYTFGSGTRLTVV.

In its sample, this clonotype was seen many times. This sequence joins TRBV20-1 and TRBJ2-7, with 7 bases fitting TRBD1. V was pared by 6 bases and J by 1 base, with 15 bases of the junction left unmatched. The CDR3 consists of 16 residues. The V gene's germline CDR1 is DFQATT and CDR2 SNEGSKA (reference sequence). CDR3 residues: CSAVLPGGKASYEQYF. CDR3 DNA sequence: TGCAGTGCAGTCCTTCCAGGGGGAAAGGCTTCCTACGAGCAGTACTTC.

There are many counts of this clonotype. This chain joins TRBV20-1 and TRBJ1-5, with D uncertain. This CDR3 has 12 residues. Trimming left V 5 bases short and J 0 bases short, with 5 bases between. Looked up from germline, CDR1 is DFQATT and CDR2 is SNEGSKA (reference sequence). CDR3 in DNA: TGCAGTGCTTCTTATAGCAATCAGCCCCAGCATTTT. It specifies CSASYSNQPQHF.

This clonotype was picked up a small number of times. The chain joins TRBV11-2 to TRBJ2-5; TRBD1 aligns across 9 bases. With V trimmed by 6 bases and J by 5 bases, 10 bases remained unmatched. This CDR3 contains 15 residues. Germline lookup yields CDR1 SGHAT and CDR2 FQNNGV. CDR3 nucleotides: TGTGCCAGCAGTCCGGGGACAGGGCGGCCGGAGACCCAGTACTTC. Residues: CASSPGTGRPETQYF.

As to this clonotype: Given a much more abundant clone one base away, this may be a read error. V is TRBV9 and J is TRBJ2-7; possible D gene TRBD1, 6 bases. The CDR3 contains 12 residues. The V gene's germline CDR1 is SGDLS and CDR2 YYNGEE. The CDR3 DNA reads TGCGCCAGCAGCACAGGACAGTCCGAGCCGTACTTC. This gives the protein CASSTGQSEPYF.

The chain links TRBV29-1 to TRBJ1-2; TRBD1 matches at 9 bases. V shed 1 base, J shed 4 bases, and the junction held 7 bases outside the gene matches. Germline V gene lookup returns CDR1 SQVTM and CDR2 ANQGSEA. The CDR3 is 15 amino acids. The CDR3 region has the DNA TGCAGCGTTGAAGGGGACAGGGCTCACACCTATGGCTACACCTTC. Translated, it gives CSVEGDRAHTYGYTF.

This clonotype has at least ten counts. The CDR3 DNA reads as TGCAGTGCTATTTCAGGGGCCAGCTACGAGCAGTACTTC. It encodes CSAISGASYEQYF. V and J are TRBV20-1 and TRBJ2-7; perhaps TRBD1 as D (6 bases). V lost 4 bases to trimming and J lost 3 bases, with 13 bases between them. The CDR3 consists of 13 residues. The germline V gene encodes CDR1 DFQATT and CDR2 SNEGSKA (reference sequence).

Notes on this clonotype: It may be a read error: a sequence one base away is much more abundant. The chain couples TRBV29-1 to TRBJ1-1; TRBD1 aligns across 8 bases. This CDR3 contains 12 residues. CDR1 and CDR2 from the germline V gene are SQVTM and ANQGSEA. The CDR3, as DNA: TGCAGCCTCCGACAGGGGAACACTGGAGCTTTCTTT. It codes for CSLRQGNTGAFF.

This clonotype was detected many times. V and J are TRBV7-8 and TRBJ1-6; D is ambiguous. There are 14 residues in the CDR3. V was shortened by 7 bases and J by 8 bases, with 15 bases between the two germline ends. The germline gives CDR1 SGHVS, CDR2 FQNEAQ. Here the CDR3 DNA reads TGTGCCAGCAATCCTCGGGGTTCTGATTCACCCCTCCACTTT. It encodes CASNPRGSDSPLHF.

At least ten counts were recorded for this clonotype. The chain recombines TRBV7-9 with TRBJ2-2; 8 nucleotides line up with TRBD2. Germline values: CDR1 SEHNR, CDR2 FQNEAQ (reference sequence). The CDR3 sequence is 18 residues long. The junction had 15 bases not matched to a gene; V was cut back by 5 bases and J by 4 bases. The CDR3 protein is CASSRADGGAFSTGELFF. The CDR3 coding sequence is TGTGCCAGCAGCCGGGCGGACGGGGGGGCCTTCAGCACCGGGGAGCTGTTTTTT.

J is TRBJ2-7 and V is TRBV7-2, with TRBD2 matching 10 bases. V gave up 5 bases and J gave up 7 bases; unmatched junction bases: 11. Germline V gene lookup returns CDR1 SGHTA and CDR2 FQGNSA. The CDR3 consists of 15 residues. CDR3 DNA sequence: TGTGCCAGCAGCCCTGGACTAGCGGTTTACAATGAGCAGTACTTC. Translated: CASSPGLAVYNEQYF.

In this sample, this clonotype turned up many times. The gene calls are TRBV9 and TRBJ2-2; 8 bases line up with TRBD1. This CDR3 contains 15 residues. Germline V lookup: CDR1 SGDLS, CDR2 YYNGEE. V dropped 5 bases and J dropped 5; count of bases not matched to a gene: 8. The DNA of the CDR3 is TGTGCCAGCAGGAAAGACAGGGGTAATACCGGGGAGCTGTTTTTT. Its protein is CASRKDRGNTGELFF.

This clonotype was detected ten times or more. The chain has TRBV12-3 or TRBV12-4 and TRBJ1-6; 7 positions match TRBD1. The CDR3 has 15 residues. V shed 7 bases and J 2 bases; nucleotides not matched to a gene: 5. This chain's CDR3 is CASTRTGPYNSPLHF. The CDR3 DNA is TGTGCCAGCACCCGGACAGGTCCCTATAATTCACCCCTCCACTTT.

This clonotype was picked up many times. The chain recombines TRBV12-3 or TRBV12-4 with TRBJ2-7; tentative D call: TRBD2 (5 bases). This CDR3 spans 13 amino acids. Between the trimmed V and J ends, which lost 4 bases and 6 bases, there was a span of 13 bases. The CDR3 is CASSSRRTGEQYF. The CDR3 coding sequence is TGTGCCAGCAGTTCCCGTCGGACTGGCGAGCAGTACTTC.

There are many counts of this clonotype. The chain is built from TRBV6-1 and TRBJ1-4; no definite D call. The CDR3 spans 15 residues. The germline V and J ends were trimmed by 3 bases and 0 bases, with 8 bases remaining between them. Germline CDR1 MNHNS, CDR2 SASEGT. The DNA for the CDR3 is TGTGCCAGCAGTGACAGGCTTGCAACTAATGAAAAACTGTTTTTT. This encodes CASSDRLATNEKLFF.

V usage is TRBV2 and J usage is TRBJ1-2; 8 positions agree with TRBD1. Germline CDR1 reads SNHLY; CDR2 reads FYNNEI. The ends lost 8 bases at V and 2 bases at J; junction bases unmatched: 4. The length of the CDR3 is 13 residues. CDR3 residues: CASDRQGNYGYTF. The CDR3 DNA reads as TGTGCCAGCGACAGACAGGGGAACTATGGCTACACCTTC. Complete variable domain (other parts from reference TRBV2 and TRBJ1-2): EPEVTQTPSHQVTQMGQEVILRCVPISNHLYFYWYRQILGQKVEFLVSFYNNEISEKSEIFDDQFSVERPDGSNFTLKIRSTKLEDSAMYFCASDRQGNYGYTFGSGTRLTVV.

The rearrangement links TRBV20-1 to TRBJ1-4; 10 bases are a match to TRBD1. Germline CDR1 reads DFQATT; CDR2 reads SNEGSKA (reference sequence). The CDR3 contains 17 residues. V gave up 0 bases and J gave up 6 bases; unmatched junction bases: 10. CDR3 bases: TGCAGTGCTAGAGATCCTGTAGGACAGGGGGTCGATGAAAAACTGTTTTTT. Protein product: CSARDPVGQGVDEKLFF.

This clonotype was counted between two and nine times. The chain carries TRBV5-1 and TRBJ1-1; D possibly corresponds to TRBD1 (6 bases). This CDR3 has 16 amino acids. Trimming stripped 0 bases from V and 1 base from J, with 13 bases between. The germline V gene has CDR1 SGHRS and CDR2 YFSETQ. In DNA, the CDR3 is TGCGCCAGCAGCTTGGTCGGGGGGCCTCGGAACACTGAAGCTTTCTTT. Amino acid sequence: CASSLVGGPRNTEAFF.

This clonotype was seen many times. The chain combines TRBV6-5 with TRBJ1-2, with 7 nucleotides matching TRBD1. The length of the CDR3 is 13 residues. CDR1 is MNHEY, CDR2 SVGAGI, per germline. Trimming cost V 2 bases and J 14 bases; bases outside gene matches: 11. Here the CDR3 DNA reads TGTGCCAGCAGTTACGGTACAACGACAGGGAGTACCTTC. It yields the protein CASSYGTTTGSTF.

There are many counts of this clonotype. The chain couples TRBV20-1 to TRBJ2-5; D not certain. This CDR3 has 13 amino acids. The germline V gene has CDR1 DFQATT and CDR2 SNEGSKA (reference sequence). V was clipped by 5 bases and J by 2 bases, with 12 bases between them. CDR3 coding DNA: TGCAGTGCTTCCCGGGCGGTACAAGAGACCCAGTACTTC. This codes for CSASRAVQETQYF.